This TCR beta chain is from a study of T-cell reconstitution after alpha-beta-depleted transplantation in children. Molecular barcoding with unique molecular identifiers was used for the TCRbeta library. TCRdb fed the PCR reads into MiXCR, producing one record per CDR3 protein. The profile covers about 340,000 distinct CDR3 sequences, with 13% appearing a single time and 4.3% taken by the ten largest. Trimming took off 0 bases at V and 5 bases at J, with 10 bases between the two ends. The V gene's germline CDR1 is DFQATT and CDR2 SNEGSKA (reference sequence). The CDR3 loop spans 13 amino acids. The chain links TRBV20-1 to TRBJ1-2; D remains unclear. The TCR sequence derives from a human donor who donated a stem cell graft to a child with Fanconi anemia. Here the sequenced sample was PBMCs, taken from the stem cell graft. The CDR3: CSARDQQSYGYTF. Here the CDR3 DNA reads TGCAGTGCTAGAGACCAACAGAGTTATGGCTACACCTTC.